This entry lists 32 T cell receptor beta chains sequenced from one sample in a study of blood T cell repertoires in COVID-19. Assay used: immunoSEQ multiplex PCR; TCRdb lists only in-frame clones, some missing. Among 140,000 to 150,000 clones listed, about 79% were seen once. Material: peripheral blood. These receptor sequences come from a man between 60 and 70 years old with active or convalescent COVID-19.

The J gene is TRBJ1-4, the V gene TRBV2; D is undetermined. V shed 7 bases and J shed 13 bases, with 13 bases lying between them. The germline gives CDR1 SNHLY, CDR2 FYNNEI. CDR3 length equals 11 residues. The CDR3 region has the DNA TGTGCCAGCAATCCAGGCAGCCGACTGTTTTTT. Encoded protein: CASNPGSRLFF.

This clone was observed a handful of times. This rearrangement joins TRBV27 to TRBJ1-5, with 8 bases identical to TRBD1. CDR1 MNHEY and CDR2 SMNVEV come from the germline V gene (reference sequence). The CDR3 runs 16 residues. V gave up 2 bases and J gave up 2 bases; unmatched junction bases: 5. The CDR3 coding sequence is TGTGCCAGCAGTTTACGACAGGGGAGGGGCAATCAGCCCCAGCATTTT. Protein product: CASSLRQGRGNQPQHF.

The chain is built from TRBV13 and TRBJ2-7; 8 bases match TRBD2. Trimming cost V 7 bases and J 3 bases; bases outside gene matches: 5. The CDR3 sequence is 13 residues long. The V gene's germline CDR1 is PRHDT and CDR2 FYEKMQ (reference sequence). This CDR3 reads CASKAGAGYEQYF. Here the CDR3 DNA reads TGTGCCAGCAAAGCGGGAGCAGGCTACGAGCAGTACTTC. The variable domain in full, with the rest retrieved from reference TRBV13 and TRBJ2-7, is AAGVIQSPRHLIKEKRETATLKCYPIPRHDTVYWYQQGPGQDPQFLISFYEKMQSDKGSIPDRFSAQQFSDYHSELNMSSLELGDSALYFCASKAGAGYEQYFGPGTRLTVT.

This rearrangement joins TRBV4-1 to TRBJ1-6; 9 bases agree with TRBD1. This CDR3 is built from 20 residues. CDR1 and CDR2 (germline): MGHRA, YSYEKL. V gave up 1 base and J gave up 4 bases; unmatched junction bases: 14. CDR3 loop: CASSQVSGTGSGLYNSPLHF. DNA for the CDR3: TGCGCCAGCAGCCAAGTATCCGGGACAGGGAGCGGACTTTATAATTCACCCCTCCACTTT.

The chain combines TRBV12-3 or TRBV12-4 with TRBJ1-2, with TRBD1 identical over 7 bases. V dropped 6 bases and J dropped 5; count of bases not matched to a gene: 6. The CDR3 is 13 residues long. The CDR3 DNA is TGTGCCAGCAGCAGGGGGGTGTTGTATGGCTACACCTTC. Its translation is CASSRGVLYGYTF.

The genes are TRBV7-8 and TRBJ2-1; TRBD1 matches at 8 bases. Per germline, CDR1 SGHVS and CDR2 FQNEAQ. The J segment lost 6 bases and the V segment lost 0 bases, leaving 4 bases of the junction unmatched. This CDR3 has 15 residues. The CDR3, as DNA: TGTGCCAGCAGCTTAGCTTCCACAGGGGGCAATGAGCAGTTCTTC. Translated, it gives CASSLASTGGNEQFF. Full variable domain (missing parts from reference TRBV7-8 and TRBJ2-1): GAGVSQSPRYKVAKRGQDVALRCDPISGHVSLFWYQQALGQGPEFLTYFQNEAQLDKSGLPSDRFFAERPEGSVSTLKIQRTQQEDSAVYLCASSLASTGGNEQFFGPGTRLTVL.

V gene TRBV11-3 combines with J gene TRBJ2-1, with 8 nucleotides matching TRBD2. This CDR3 spans 15 amino acids. Germline assignment: CDR1 SGHNT and CDR2 YENEEA. After removal of 6 bases from V and 2 bases from J, the junction contained 6 bases not matched to a gene. CDR3 amino acids: CASSLLAGTYNEQFF. The CDR3 coding sequence is TGTGCCAGCAGTCTATTAGCGGGGACCTACAATGAGCAGTTCTTC.

The V and J genes are TRBV5-4 and TRBJ2-1, with TRBD2 matching over 7 bases. Unmatched junction bases numbered 7, after V lost 3 bases and J lost 4 bases. The CDR3 has 15 amino acids. Germline V gene data show CDR1 as SGHNT and CDR2 as YYREEE (reference sequence). CDR3 nucleotide sequence: TGTGCCAGCAGCTCCGGGACTAACAAATACAATGAGCAGTTCTTC. This codes for CASSSGTNKYNEQFF.

The J gene is TRBJ1-1, the V gene TRBV29-1; D uncertain. This CDR3 is 10 amino acids long. The germline gives CDR1 SQVTM, CDR2 ANQGSEA. V lost 4 bases and J 3 bases, leaving 3 bases between the germline ends. CDR3 in amino acids: CSVAYTEAFF. The CDR3 DNA reads as TGCAGCGTTGCATACACTGAAGCTTTCTTT. Using reference TRBV29-1 and TRBJ1-1 for the parts outside the CDR3, the full variable domain is SAVISQKPSRDICQRGTSLTIQCQVDSQVTMMFWYRQQPGQSLTLIATANQGSEATYESGFVIDKFPISRPNLTFSTLTVSNMSPEDSSIYLCSVAYTEAFFGQGTRLTVV.

The rearrangement uses TRBV5-1 and TRBJ1-1; tentative D call: TRBD1 (6 bases). The germline gives CDR1 SGHRS, CDR2 YFSETQ. The CDR3 extends over 15 amino acids. V lost 3 bases and J lost 1, with 13 bases in between. The CDR3 protein is CASSSSNRENTEAFF. The CDR3, as DNA: TGCGCCAGCAGCTCAAGTAACAGGGAGAACACTGAAGCTTTCTTT.

For the CDR3, the DNA is TGTGCCAGCTCAGGACAACAGGGTAGGACACCCGGGGAGCTGTTTTTT. Its translation: CASSGQQGRTPGELFF. The chain carries TRBV18 and TRBJ2-2; possible D gene TRBD1, 6 bases. Germline lookup yields CDR1 KGHSH and CDR2 LQKENI. Trimming pared 5 bases from V and 6 bases from J, leaving 19 bases between. The CDR3 is made up of 16 amino acids.

The chain uses TRBV6-1 and TRBJ1-5, with unresolved D. V was trimmed by 8 bases and J by 0 bases, leaving 11 bases between them. Germline CDR1 and CDR2: MNHNS and SASEGT. This CDR3 has 14 residues. Here the CDR3 reads CASLAGDSNQPQHF. The CDR3 region has the DNA TGTGCCAGCCTCGCAGGCGATAGCAATCAGCCCCAGCATTTT.

This clone was detected only a few times. The V gene is TRBV2, the J gene TRBJ2-1; 11 bases agree with TRBD1. V lost 7 bases to trimming and J lost 3 bases; unmatched junction nucleotides: 5. This CDR3 has 15 amino acids. CDR1 is SNHLY and CDR2 is FYNNEI in the germline V gene. CDR3 loop: CASTAGTGGYNEQFF. The CDR3 nucleotides are TGTGCCAGCACGGCCGGGACAGGGGGCTACAATGAGCAGTTCTTC.

V is TRBV30 and J is TRBJ1-1; D is possibly TRBD1 (6 bases). CDR1 and CDR2 from the germline V gene are GTSNPN and SVGIG (reference sequence). This CDR3 comprises 13 residues. Trimming left V 3 bases short and J 1 base short, with 9 bases between. CDR3 region: CAWSRQENTEAFF. CDR3 nucleotide sequence: TGTGCCTGGAGCCGACAGGAGAACACTGAAGCTTTCTTT.

This clone was found a few times. CDR3 sequence reads: CASYVAGAADTQYF. The CDR3 nucleotides read TGCGCCAGCTATGTAGCGGGAGCCGCAGATACGCAGTATTTT. The gene calls are TRBV5-1 and TRBJ2-3; 9 positions agree with TRBD2. The CDR3 has 14 residues. Germline-derived CDR1 and CDR2 are SGHRS and YFSETQ. After removal of 7 bases from V and 4 bases from J, the junction contained 7 bases not matched to a gene.

The chain has TRBV6-2 or TRBV6-3 and TRBJ1-5; D is unresolved. Germline V CDR1 and CDR2: MNHEY, SVGEGT. The CDR3 length is 13 residues. V gave up 6 bases and J gave up 7 bases, with 13 bases separating them. CDR3 sequence (DNA): TGTGCCAGCAGCCCGGTGGTAGTCCAGCCCCAGCATTTT. Protein sequence: CASSPVVVQPQHF.

This clone was counted between two and nine times. This chain links TRBV18 with TRBJ1-6, with D unclear. The CDR3 sequence is 14 residues long. The ends were cut back, 1 base at V and 7 bases at J, with 8 bases in the middle. Germline assignment: CDR1 KGHSH and CDR2 LQKENI. The chain's CDR3 is CASSPRAGNSPLHF. CDR3 DNA: TGTGCCAGCTCACCACGGGCGGGGAATTCACCCCTCCACTTT.

This clone was observed once. This chain connects TRBV7-8 to TRBJ2-7, with D possibly matching TRBD2 (6 bases). The germline gives CDR1 SGHVS, CDR2 FQNEAQ. V was cut by 0 bases and J by 6 bases, with 12 bases left in between. The CDR3 consists of 14 residues. Here the CDR3 DNA reads TGTGCCAGCAGCTTAGCTAGCGGCTCCCCCGAGCAGTACTTC. It specifies CASSLASGSPEQYF.

The genes are TRBV6-5 and TRBJ2-3; a possible D gene is TRBD2 (5 bases). The CDR3 has 13 amino acids. Germline-derived CDR1 and CDR2 are MNHEY and SVGAGI. Trimming shortened V by 5 bases and J by 5 bases, and 11 bases separated the two germline ends. CDR3 sequence: CASSLASLDTQYF. In DNA, the CDR3 is TGTGCCAGCAGTCTAGCTTCCCTAGATACGCAGTATTTT.

The rearrangement joins TRBV5-1 to TRBJ1-2; D might be TRBD1 (5 bases). Per germline, CDR1 SGHRS and CDR2 YFSETQ. The CDR3 runs to 14 residues. Trimming left V 4 bases short and J 4 bases short, with 14 bases between. CDR3 residues: CASSPNTGVYGYTF. CDR3 coding DNA: TGCGCCAGCAGCCCGAACACAGGAGTCTATGGCTACACCTTC.

CDR3 region: CASSNHRGLEAFF. The CDR3 DNA is TGTGCCAGCAGTAACCACAGGGGGCTTGAAGCTTTCTTT. V and J are TRBV6-2 or TRBV6-3 and TRBJ1-1; 9 bases fit TRBD1. The germline V gene has CDR1 MNHEY and CDR2 SVGEGT. CDR3 size: 13 residues. V gave up 5 bases and J gave up 7 bases; unmatched junction bases: 5.

The V gene is TRBV12-3 or TRBV12-4, the J gene TRBJ1-3; D might be TRBD1 (5 bases). V gave up 6 bases and J gave up 7 bases, with 13 bases separating them. The CDR3 consists of 13 residues. CDR3 residues: CASSLLGGNTIYF. The DNA of the CDR3 is TGTGCCAGCAGCCTCCTCGGGGGTAACACCATATATTTT.

The rearrangement joins TRBV6-6 to TRBJ1-2, with a weak D call TRBD1 (6 bases). With 2 bases removed from V and 5 bases from J, the gap between germline ends came to 18 bases. Germline lookup yields CDR1 MNHNY and CDR2 SVGAGI (reference sequence). The CDR3 length is 16 residues. CDR3: CASSYDTGRVQYGYTF. The CDR3 nucleotides are TGTGCCAGCAGTTACGACACAGGGAGGGTCCAATATGGCTACACCTTC.

J is TRBJ2-1 and V is TRBV4-3; D may be TRBD1 (6 bases). The V end lost 0 bases, the J end lost 3 bases, and 21 bases lay between the germline ends. CDR3 size: 19 residues. In germline, CDR1 is LGHNA, CDR2 YSLEER. The CDR3 DNA follows: TGCGCCAGCAGCCAAGATTGGGGTACGACAGGTAATCTCTACAATGAGCAGTTCTTC. The encoded protein is CASSQDWGTTGNLYNEQFF.

This sequence joins TRBV9 and TRBJ1-2; D call uncertain. Trimming stripped 0 bases from V and 2 bases from J, with 8 bases between. CDR1 is SGDLS and CDR2 is YYNGEE in the germline V gene. CDR3 length equals 14 residues. The CDR3 reads CASSVGSRNYGYTF. CDR3 DNA sequence: TGTGCCAGCAGCGTAGGTTCGAGAAACTATGGCTACACCTTC. The whole variable domain, remainder taken from reference TRBV9 and TRBJ1-2, is DSGVTQTPKHLITATGQRVTLRCSPRSGDLSVYWYQQSLDQGLQFLIQYYNGEERAKGNILERFSAQQFPDLHSELNLSSLELGDSALYFCASSVGSRNYGYTFGSGTRLTVV.

Written as DNA, the CDR3 is TGTGCCAGCAGCTTAAGTTCCGCGGGCACTGAAGCTTTCTTT. Amino acids: CASSLSSAGTEAFF. The rearrangement joins TRBV7-9 to TRBJ1-1; D call uncertain. The CDR3 runs to 14 residues. In germline, CDR1 is SEHNR, CDR2 FQNEAQ (reference sequence). The germline V and J ends were trimmed by 2 bases and 4 bases, with 11 bases remaining between them.

The rearrangement uses TRBV18 and TRBJ1-5; 7 bases agree with TRBD1. From germline, CDR1 is KGHSH and CDR2 LQKENI. This CDR3 contains 16 residues. V lost 4 bases, J lost 0 bases, and 6 bases stayed unmatched. The CDR3: CASSQSTGNSNQPQHF. CDR3 in DNA: TGTGCCAGCTCACAATCGACAGGGAATAGCAATCAGCCCCAGCATTTT. The complete variable domain, with remaining parts taken from reference TRBV18 and TRBJ1-5, reads NAGVMQNPRHLVRRRGQEARLRCSPMKGHSHVYWYRQLPEEGLKFMVYLQKENIIDESGMPKERFSAEFPKEGPSILRIQQVVRGDSAAYFCASSQSTGNSNQPQHFGDGTRLSIL.

This sequence joins TRBV18 and TRBJ1-1; D remains unclear. V lost 3 bases, J lost 3 bases, and 17 bases lay in between. The CDR3 has 16 amino acids. Germline V CDR1 and CDR2: KGHSH, LQKENI. The CDR3 region has the DNA TGTGCCAGCTCACCGTTGCGCGGGCCTGGGGACACTGAAGCTTTCTTT. It translates to CASSPLRGPGDTEAFF.

A few counts support this clone. The CDR3 loop is CASSLGPQGGGYTF. CDR3 nucleotide sequence: TGTGCCAGCAGCTTAGGCCCCCAGGGTGGTGGCTACACCTTC. V gene TRBV7-2 combines with J gene TRBJ1-2, with a tentative D call TRBD1 (5 bases). V was cut by 1 base and J by 7 bases, with 13 bases left in between. This CDR3 spans 14 amino acids. Germline V gene data show CDR1 as SGHTA and CDR2 as FQGNSA.

The gene calls are TRBV6-5 and TRBJ2-1; no definite D call. V was shortened by 3 bases and J by 0 bases, with 9 bases between the two germline ends. Germline V CDR1 and CDR2: MNHEY, SVGAGI. CDR3 length: 15 amino acids. The CDR3 sequence: CASSYTESSYNEQFF. The CDR3 coding sequence is TGTGCCAGCAGTTATACGGAGAGCTCCTACAATGAGCAGTTCTTC.

The gene calls are TRBV27 and TRBJ1-2, with TRBD1 matching 7 bases. The J segment lost 4 bases and the V segment lost 9 bases, leaving 8 bases of the junction unmatched. This CDR3 spans 13 amino acids. Germline CDR1 reads MNHEY; CDR2 reads SMNVEV (reference sequence). The CDR3 coding sequence is TGTGCCAGTTGGCGGACAGGAACCTATGGCTACACCTTC. Amino acid sequence: CASWRTGTYGYTF.

This clone was detected only a few times. V usage is TRBV5-1 and J usage is TRBJ2-7, with D possibly matching TRBD1 (6 bases). CDR1 SGHRS and CDR2 YFSETQ come from the germline V gene. V was trimmed by 2 bases and J by 3 bases, leaving 21 bases between them. The CDR3 is made up of 17 amino acids. The CDR3 loop is CASSFLGDTGSGYEQYF. In nucleotides, the CDR3 is TGCGCCAGCAGCTTTTTGGGAGATACAGGGAGTGGCTACGAGCAGTACTTC.